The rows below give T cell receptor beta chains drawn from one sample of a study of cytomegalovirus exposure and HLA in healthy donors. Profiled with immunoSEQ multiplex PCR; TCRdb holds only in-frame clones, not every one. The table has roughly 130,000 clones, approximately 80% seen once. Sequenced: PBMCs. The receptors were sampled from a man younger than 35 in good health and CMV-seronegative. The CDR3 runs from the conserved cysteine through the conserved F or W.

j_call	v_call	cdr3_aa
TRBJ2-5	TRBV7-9	CASSLVKEGTQETQYF
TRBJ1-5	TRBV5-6	CASSLGDQPQHF
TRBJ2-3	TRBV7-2	CASSPLGTGATDTQYF
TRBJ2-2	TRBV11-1	CASSFLAGGILGELFF
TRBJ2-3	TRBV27	CASSSGWGTSGVVDTQYF
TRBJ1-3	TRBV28	CASKSYSGNTIYF
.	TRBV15	CATSRGKAQGRNEQYF
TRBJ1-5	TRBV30	CAWAHGGNQPQHF
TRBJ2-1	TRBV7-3	CASSPGQNNEQFF
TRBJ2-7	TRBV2	CASSVGGPGYEQYF
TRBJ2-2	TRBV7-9	CASSLDRQGEGTGELFF
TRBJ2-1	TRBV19	CASSIDEGLYNEQFF
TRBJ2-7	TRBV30	CAWTSRDGEQYF
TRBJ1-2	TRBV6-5	CASSYSRDGSRDGYTF
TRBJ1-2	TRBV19	CASSQNGQGEDYGYTF
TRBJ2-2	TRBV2	CASRRDSVSTGELFF
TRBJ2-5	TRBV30	CAWISGSGRETQYF
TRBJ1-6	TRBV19	CASSTHGRGVTPLHF
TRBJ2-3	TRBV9	CASSPQGPTDTQYF
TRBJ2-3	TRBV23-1	CASSQDSRVSTDTQYF
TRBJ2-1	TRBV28	CASRPGQGFYEQFF
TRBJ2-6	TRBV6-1	CASSEDSSGANVLTF